A selection of T cell receptor beta chains follows, all from one sample in a study of T cells in Graves' hyperthyroidism and ophthalmopathy. TCRdb used MiXCR to reprocess the multiplex PCR reads, holding one entry per CDR3 protein. The data contain approximately 520,000 distinct CDR3 sequences, less than 25% of them singletons. Input material: blood. The source is a man younger than 35 with Graves' hyperthyroidism. Both conserved end residues are part of each CDR3.

v_call	j_call	cdr3_aa
TRBV6-1	TRBJ1-2	CASRGTKDYGYTF
TRBV28	TRBJ2-7	CASSLAVGIAGRNEQYF
TRBV6-4	TRBJ1-5	CASSDTGGGRNQPQHF
TRBV12-3/TRBV12-4	TRBJ1-1	CASSFAGSTEAFF
TRBV12-3/TRBV12-4	TRBJ2-4	CASMKGKNIQYF
TRBV30	TRBJ1-1	CAWSRVLNTEAFF
TRBV6-1	TRBJ1-6	CASRLTTPRHNSPLHF
TRBV30	TRBJ1-1	CAWSGGEKSTEAFF
TRBV3-1	TRBJ2-5	CASSPMTSGGAQETQYF
TRBV28	TRBJ1-5	CASSPTDSNQPQHF
TRBV28	TRBJ2-2	CASSPFLSNTGELFF